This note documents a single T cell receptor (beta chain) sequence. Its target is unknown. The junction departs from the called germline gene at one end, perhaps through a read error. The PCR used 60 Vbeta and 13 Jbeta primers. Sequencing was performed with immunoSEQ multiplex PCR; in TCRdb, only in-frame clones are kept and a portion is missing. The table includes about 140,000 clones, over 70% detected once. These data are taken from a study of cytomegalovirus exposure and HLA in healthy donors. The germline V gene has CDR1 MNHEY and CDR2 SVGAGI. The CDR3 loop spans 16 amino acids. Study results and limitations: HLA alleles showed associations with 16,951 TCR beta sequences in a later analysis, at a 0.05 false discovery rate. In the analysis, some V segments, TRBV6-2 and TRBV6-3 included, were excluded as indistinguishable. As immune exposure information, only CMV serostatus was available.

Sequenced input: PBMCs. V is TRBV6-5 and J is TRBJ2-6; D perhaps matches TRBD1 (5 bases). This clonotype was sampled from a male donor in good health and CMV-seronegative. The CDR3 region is CASSSLHVSGANVPTF. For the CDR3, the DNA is TGTGCCAGCAGTTCTTTACACGTCTCTGGGGCCAACGTCCCGACTTTC.